A selection of T cell receptor beta chains follows, all from one sample in a study of cytomegalovirus exposure and HLA in healthy donors. Profiled with immunoSEQ multiplex PCR; TCRdb holds only in-frame clones, not every one. The data show 95,000 to 150,000 clones, over 75% seen once. The sequencing input was PBMCs. The receptor set was obtained from a human donor in good health. The CDR3 runs from the conserved cysteine through the conserved F or W. Fields, in order: D gene, J gene, V gene, clone size, CDR3 protein, CDR3 DNA. D genes are given only for firm matches. Clone size, where shown, is once, few, many, or a class for clones that have expanded.

d_call: NA
j_call: TRBJ1-4
v_call: TRBV4-1
clone_size: NA
cdr3_aa: CATRKAGASNEKLFF
cdr3_nt: TGCGCCACCCGAAAAGCGGGGGCCTCTAATGAAAAACTGTTTTTT

d_call: NA
j_call: TRBJ2-3
v_call: TRBV11-2
clone_size: NA
cdr3_aa: CASSPGTTTDTQYF
cdr3_nt: TGTGCCAGCAGCCCCGGGACAACTACAGATACGCAGTATTTT

d_call: TRBD2
j_call: TRBJ2-7
v_call: TRBV10-1
clone_size: NA
cdr3_aa: CASSDASGSFLHEQYF
cdr3_nt: TGCGCCAGCAGTGATGCCAGCGGGAGTTTCTTACACGAGCAGTACTTC

d_call: TRBD2
j_call: TRBJ2-1
v_call: TRBV5-1
clone_size: NA
cdr3_aa: CASSLGLAGYNEQFF
cdr3_nt: TGCGCCAGCAGTCTCGGACTAGCGGGATACAATGAGCAGTTCTTC

d_call: TRBD1
j_call: TRBJ1-3
v_call: TRBV5-1
clone_size: NA
cdr3_aa: CASSLEGQGTGNTIYF
cdr3_nt: TGCGCCAGCAGCTTAGAGGGACAGGGGACTGGAAACACCATATATTTT

d_call: TRBD1
j_call: TRBJ1-5
v_call: TRBV19
clone_size: NA
cdr3_aa: CASSNYRGREQPQHF
cdr3_nt: TGTGCCAGTAGCAATTACAGGGGGCGGGAGCAGCCCCAGCATTTT

d_call: NA
j_call: TRBJ2-6
v_call: TRBV7-9
clone_size: NA
cdr3_aa: CASSFQGIGVLTF
cdr3_nt: TGTGCCAGCAGCTTTCAGGGGATAGGCGTCCTGACTTTC

d_call: NA
j_call: TRBJ2-1
v_call: TRBV7-9
clone_size: NA
cdr3_aa: CASSSGYNEQFF
cdr3_nt: TGTGCCAGCAGTTCGGGATACAATGAGCAGTTCTTC

d_call: TRBD1
j_call: TRBJ2-7
v_call: TRBV5-1
clone_size: NA
cdr3_aa: CASSPDRVQGEQYF
cdr3_nt: TGCGCCAGCAGCCCGGACAGGGTTCAAGGCGAGCAGTACTTC

d_call: NA
j_call: TRBJ2-4
v_call: TRBV11-3
clone_size: NA
cdr3_aa: CASSLQFLAKNIQYF
cdr3_nt: TGTGCCAGCAGCTTACAGTTCCTAGCCAAAAACATTCAGTACTTC

d_call: TRBD2
j_call: TRBJ2-7
v_call: TRBV20-1
clone_size: NA
cdr3_aa: CSAGLGDEQYF
cdr3_nt: TGCAGTGCGGGACTAGGGGACGAGCAGTACTTC

d_call: NA
j_call: TRBJ2-5
v_call: TRBV5-1
clone_size: NA
cdr3_aa: CASSLGQVVETQYF
cdr3_nt: TGCGCCAGCAGCTTGGGACAGGTCGTAGAGACCCAGTACTTC

d_call: NA
j_call: TRBJ1-2
v_call: TRBV28
clone_size: NA
cdr3_aa: CAGGGLNYGYTF
cdr3_nt: TGTGCCGGCGGCGGGTTAAACTATGGCTACACCTTC

d_call: TRBD1
j_call: TRBJ2-7
v_call: TRBV2
clone_size: NA
cdr3_aa: CASSGRDRGPYEQYF
cdr3_nt: TGTGCCAGCAGCGGGAGGGACAGGGGGCCCTACGAGCAGTACTTC

d_call: TRBD1
j_call: TRBJ1-4
v_call: TRBV28
clone_size: NA
cdr3_aa: CASSYQQGRREKLFF
cdr3_nt: TGTGCCAGCAGTTACCAACAGGGGAGAAGAGAAAAACTGTTTTTT

d_call: TRBD2
j_call: TRBJ2-3
v_call: TRBV4-1
clone_size: NA
cdr3_aa: CASSQLGGRVADTQYF
cdr3_nt: TGCGCCAGCAGCCAACTGGGGGGGAGGGTGGCAGATACGCAGTATTTT

d_call: NA
j_call: TRBJ2-1
v_call: TRBV29-1
clone_size: NA
cdr3_aa: CSLRDFSYNEQFF
cdr3_nt: TGCAGCCTGAGGGACTTTTCCTACAATGAGCAGTTCTTC

d_call: TRBD1
j_call: TRBJ2-1
v_call: TRBV15
clone_size: NA
cdr3_aa: CATSTYHQGVGDEQFF
cdr3_nt: TGTGCCACCAGCACGTACCACCAGGGGGTAGGGGATGAGCAGTTCTTC

d_call: TRBD2
j_call: TRBJ2-2
v_call: TRBV10-3
clone_size: NA
cdr3_aa: CAAGTSDSTNTGELFF
cdr3_nt: TGTGCCGCCGGGACTAGCGATAGCACGAACACCGGGGAGCTGTTTTTT

d_call: TRBD2
j_call: TRBJ2-2
v_call: TRBV28
clone_size: NA
cdr3_aa: CASRGLADSRGTGELFF
cdr3_nt: TGTGCCAGCAGGGGACTAGCGGATAGCAGGGGCACCGGGGAGCTGTTTTTT

d_call: TRBD1
j_call: TRBJ1-4
v_call: TRBV12-5
clone_size: NA
cdr3_aa: CASGLTGTNEKLFF
cdr3_nt: TGTGCTAGTGGCTTGACAGGGACTAATGAAAAACTGTTTTTT

d_call: TRBD1
j_call: TRBJ2-5
v_call: TRBV9
clone_size: NA
cdr3_aa: CASSADRAPPQTQYF
cdr3_nt: TGTGCCAGCAGCGCGGACAGGGCCCCTCCACAGACCCAGTACTTC

d_call: NA
j_call: TRBJ1-1
v_call: TRBV19
clone_size: few
cdr3_aa: CASIRSVSNTEAFF
cdr3_nt: TGTGCCAGTATTCGATCGGTCTCGAACACTGAAGCTTTCTTT

d_call: NA
j_call: TRBJ2-6
v_call: TRBV28
clone_size: NA
cdr3_aa: CAIQVGGTGANVLTF
cdr3_nt: TGTGCCATCCAGGTGGGGGGAACTGGGGCCAACGTCCTGACTTTC

d_call: TRBD1
j_call: TRBJ1-6
v_call: TRBV6-5
clone_size: NA
cdr3_aa: CASSYSTTGKGSPLHF
cdr3_nt: TGTGCCAGCAGTTACTCGACGACAGGGAAAGGGTCACCCCTCCACTTT

d_call: NA
j_call: TRBJ1-5
v_call: TRBV7-2
clone_size: NA
cdr3_aa: CASSLDPAGPVEPQHF
cdr3_nt: TGTGCCAGCAGCTTAGACCCTGCGGGGCCGGTAGAGCCCCAGCATTTT

d_call: TRBD2
j_call: TRBJ2-1
v_call: TRBV9
clone_size: NA
cdr3_aa: CASSGAGGSNEQFF
cdr3_nt: TGTGCCAGCAGCGGGGCGGGAGGATCCAATGAGCAGTTCTTC

d_call: NA
j_call: TRBJ1-5
v_call: TRBV10-3
clone_size: NA
cdr3_aa: CAISESGQQFNQPQHF
cdr3_nt: TGTGCCATCAGTGAGTCGGGACAACAATTCAATCAGCCCCAGCATTTT

d_call: NA
j_call: TRBJ2-7
v_call: TRBV4-1
clone_size: few
cdr3_aa: CASSQDLREQYF
cdr3_nt: TGCGCCAGCAGCCAAGATCTGAGAGAGCAGTACTTC

d_call: TRBD1
j_call: TRBJ1-2
v_call: TRBV5-1
clone_size: NA
cdr3_aa: CASSLVPTGGEGYTF
cdr3_nt: TGCGCCAGCAGCTTGGTCCCGACAGGGGGCGAGGGCTACACCTTC

d_call: NA
j_call: TRBJ1-1
v_call: TRBV9
clone_size: NA
cdr3_aa: CASSLQVMNTEAFF
cdr3_nt: TGTGCCAGCAGCTTACAGGTCATGAACACTGAAGCTTTCTTT

d_call: NA
j_call: TRBJ1-1
v_call: TRBV7-9
clone_size: few
cdr3_aa: CASHNTGTEAFF
cdr3_nt: TGTGCCAGCCATAACACGGGGACTGAAGCTTTCTTT

d_call: TRBD1
j_call: TRBJ1-5
v_call: TRBV19
clone_size: NA
cdr3_aa: CASSKDRGSNQPQHF
cdr3_nt: TGTGCCAGTAGTAAGGACAGGGGGTCGAATCAGCCCCAGCATTTT

d_call: NA
j_call: TRBJ1-1
v_call: TRBV25-1
clone_size: NA
cdr3_aa: CASSRQERAFF
cdr3_nt: TGTGCCAGCAGTAGACAGGAGAGAGCTTTCTTT

d_call: NA
j_call: TRBJ1-1
v_call: TRBV5-1
clone_size: NA
cdr3_aa: CASSLGQGFPEAFF
cdr3_nt: TGCGCCAGCAGCTTGGGGCAGGGGTTCCCTGAAGCTTTCTTT

d_call: NA
j_call: TRBJ2-6
v_call: TRBV6-5
clone_size: NA
cdr3_aa: CASRPITAGANVLTF
cdr3_nt: TGTGCCAGCAGGCCAATAACGGCTGGGGCCAACGTCCTGACTTTC

d_call: TRBD1
j_call: TRBJ2-7
v_call: TRBV5-5
clone_size: once
cdr3_aa: CASSLDFGTDSYEQYF
cdr3_nt: TGTGCCAGCAGCTTGGACTTCGGGACAGACTCCTACGAGCAGTACTTC

d_call: TRBD1
j_call: TRBJ2-2
v_call: TRBV27
clone_size: few
cdr3_aa: CASSLRTGLTGELFF
cdr3_nt: TGTGCCAGCAGTTTAAGGACAGGGTTGACCGGGGAGCTGTTTTTT

d_call: TRBD2
j_call: TRBJ2-5
v_call: TRBV2
clone_size: NA
cdr3_aa: CASSEAGGTLAGETQYF
cdr3_nt: TGTGCCAGCAGTGAAGCGGGCGGGACTCTAGCGGGAGAGACCCAGTACTTC

d_call: TRBD2
j_call: TRBJ2-1
v_call: TRBV15
clone_size: NA
cdr3_aa: CATSRPPPGGSSYNEQFF
cdr3_nt: TGTGCCACCAGCAGACCCCCCCCCGGGGGGAGCTCCTACAATGAGCAGTTCTTC

d_call: TRBD1
j_call: TRBJ2-5
v_call: TRBV18
clone_size: NA
cdr3_aa: CASSPPPTPGQGRQTQYF
cdr3_nt: TGTGCCAGCTCACCGCCTCCGACCCCGGGACAGGGTCGCCAGACCCAGTACTTC